These T cell receptor beta chains were read from a single sample in a study of Graves' ophthalmopathy and Graves' hyperthyroidism. MiXCR, run by TCRdb on the multiplex PCR reads, gives a single entry per CDR3 protein. The table shows roughly 400,000 distinct CDR3 sequences, with approximately 16% occurring only once. Source material: peripheral blood. The source is a woman younger than 30 with Graves' ophthalmopathy. Both conserved end residues are part of each CDR3. Not every row has a clone size; where given, it reads once, few, many or a size class.

TRBV29-1	TRBJ2-5	.	CSVVRGETQYF
TRBV5-6	TRBJ1-1	.	CASSLYGQLNTEAFF
TRBV30	TRBJ1-2	many	CAWSRDRGYGYTF
TRBV6-2/TRBV6-3	TRBJ2-7	many	CASLRVGDYEQYF
TRBV2	TRBJ1-1	many	CASRPGANTEAFF
TRBV6-1	TRBJ1-1	many	CASSEVVLADEAFF
TRBV4-2	TRBJ2-7	many	CASSRSTAGVTYEQYF
TRBV9	TRBJ1-2	many	CASRARSGGKGGGYTF
TRBV20-1	TRBJ2-5	many	CSGGLASAGETQYF
TRBV7-6	TRBJ2-4	many	CASSPMTVELAKNIQYF
TRBV5-1	TRBJ1-1	many	CASSPDLNARGTTEAFF
TRBV20-1	TRBJ2-2	many	CSARAGLAGPGELFF
TRBV6-1	TRBJ1-6	many	CASSEALRQKNSPLHF
TRBV2	TRBJ2-7	many	CASSVDRGGGYEQYF
TRBV12-5	TRBJ1-2	many	CASGLARLGQGDYGYTF
TRBV27	TRBJ2-5	many	CASSLDRGWKTQYF
TRBV28	TRBJ2-5	.	CASSFVVLAGGDQETQYF
TRBV15	TRBJ1-5	.	CATSRAGPNSNQPQHF
TRBV4-3	TRBJ1-2	many	CASSQDRAGTGTGYTF
TRBV12-3/TRBV12-4	TRBJ2-7	many	CASRGGAYEQYF